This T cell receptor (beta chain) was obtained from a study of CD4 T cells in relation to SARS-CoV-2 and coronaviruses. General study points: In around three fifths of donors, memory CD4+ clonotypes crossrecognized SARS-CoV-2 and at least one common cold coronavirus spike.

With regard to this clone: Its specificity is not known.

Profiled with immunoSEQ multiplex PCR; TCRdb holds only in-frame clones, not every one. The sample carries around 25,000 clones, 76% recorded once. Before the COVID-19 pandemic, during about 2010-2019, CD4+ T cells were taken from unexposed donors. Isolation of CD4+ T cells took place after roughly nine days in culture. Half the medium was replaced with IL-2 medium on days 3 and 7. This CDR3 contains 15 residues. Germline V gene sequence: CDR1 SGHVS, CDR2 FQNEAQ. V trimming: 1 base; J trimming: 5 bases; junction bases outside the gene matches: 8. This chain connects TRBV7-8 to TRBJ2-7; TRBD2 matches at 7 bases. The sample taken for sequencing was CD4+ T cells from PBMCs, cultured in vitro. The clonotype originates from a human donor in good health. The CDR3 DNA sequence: TGTGCCAGCAGCTTAGTATTGGCGGGGGTGGACGAGCAGTACTTC. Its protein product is CASSLVLAGVDEQYF.